This is a list of T cell receptor beta chains from one sample in a study of OX40 agonist ivuxolimab in advanced cancers. The protocol was immunoSEQ multiplex PCR, while the TCRdb copy is restricted to in-frame clones and leaves out a portion. The sample holds 60,000 to 95,000 clones, roughly 90% seen once. The source was CD4+ or CD8+ T cells sorted from blood, collected in a trial of the OX40 agonist ivuxolimab. The receptors stem from an adult with an advanced solid tumor such as melanoma, head and neck, liver or kidney cancer. Each CDR3 is given with its conserved first and last residue. Each record gives: D gene, V gene, J gene, CDR3 DNA, CDR3 protein. A D gene is named only where the DNA matches it firmly.

>-|TRBV30|TRBJ1-6
TGTGCCTGGAGTCTAGGTCAGGGTAATTCACCCCTCCACTTT
CAWSLGQGNSPLHF
>-|TRBV5-1|TRBJ2-1
TGCGCCAGCTCTGTAGACTCCTACAATGAGCAGTTCTTC
CASSVDSYNEQFF
>TRBD1|TRBV18|TRBJ1-5
TGTGCCAGCTCACTTCAGGGGGCTTCGAGCAATCAGCCCCAGCATTTT
CASSLQGASSNQPQHF
>TRBD2|TRBV2|TRBJ2-1
TGTGCCAGCAGTGTTTTCGGGGGGGACAATGAGCAGTTCTTC
CASSVFGGDNEQFF
>TRBD1|TRBV2|TRBJ1-2
TGTGCCAGCAGCTGGGACAGTGCCGCGACCTTC
CASSWDSAATF
>-|TRBV14|TRBJ1-2
TGTGCCAGCAGCCCTTCGACAGTTAGCTATGGCTACACCTTC
CASSPSTVSYGYTF
>-|TRBV5-4|TRBJ2-2
TGTGCCAGCAGCTTGACAGGGCAAAGTGCCGGGGAGCTGTTTTTT
CASSLTGQSAGELFF
>-|TRBV7-6|TRBJ1-1
TGTGCCAGCAGCTTAGGATCGACGGGATCTGAAGCTTTCTTT
CASSLGSTGSEAFF
>TRBD2|TRBV30|TRBJ2-2
TGTGCCTGGAGTAAAGGACTAGCGGGGGGGACCGGGGAGCTGTTTTTT
CAWSKGLAGGTGELFF
>TRBD1|TRBV7-3|TRBJ1-2
TGTGCCAGCAGCCCCGGTGGGACAGGGGAAGGTGGCTACACCTTC
CASSPGGTGEGGYTF
>TRBD1|TRBV19|TRBJ1-6
TGTGCCAGTAAGGTAGAAGGGGGCGCCGGGAATTCACCCCTCCACTTT
CASKVEGGAGNSPLHF
>TRBD2|TRBV10-1|TRBJ2-3
TGCGCCAGCAGTGAGTCCCTAGCGGGAGGTACGCAGTATTTT
CASSESLAGGTQYF
>TRBD1|TRBV6-6|TRBJ1-3
TGTGCCAGCAGTTACGGAAGACAGGGCGTTGGAAACACCATATATTTT
CASSYGRQGVGNTIYF
>-|TRBV7-2|TRBJ2-2
TGTGCCAGCAGCTTAGTCTATAACACCGGGGAGCTGTTTTTT
CASSLVYNTGELFF
>TRBD2|TRBV4-2|TRBJ2-3
TGTGCCAGCAGCCAAGATCCCGCTAGCGGAGCCACAGATACGCAGTATTTT
CASSQDPASGATDTQYF